A selection of T cell receptor beta chains follows, all from one sample in a study of memory CD4+ T cells and cytomegalovirus serostatus. The assay was immunoSEQ multiplex PCR, and TCRdb's table has in-frame clones only and misses some. The sample consists of about 50,000 clones, roughly 80% of them appearing once. Sample: memory CD4+ T cells from blood. These receptor sequences come from an adult in good health and CMV-seronegative. Both conserved end residues are part of each CDR3. The order of the fields is V gene, clone size, D gene, J gene, CDR3 DNA, CDR3 protein. A D gene is named only where the DNA matches it firmly. Clone size, where shown, is once, few, many, or a class for clones that have expanded.

TRBV27	-	TRBD1	TRBJ1-1	TGTGCCAGCAGTTTATCGTCAGGGGGGGCCACTGAAGCTTTCTTT	CASSLSSGGATEAFF
TRBV6-5	once	TRBD1	TRBJ2-7	TGTGCCAGCAGACGGACAGGTCGCGCCTACGAGCAGTACTTC	CASRRTGRAYEQYF
TRBV2	-	-	TRBJ2-3	TGTGCCAGAACATCGATGGATACGCAGTATTTT	CARTSMDTQYF
TRBV19	few	TRBD1	TRBJ1-5	TGTGCCAGAACGGGACAGGTGGTAAGCAATCAGCCCCAGCATTTT	CARTGQVVSNQPQHF
TRBV18	medium-sized	-	TRBJ1-1	TGTGCCAGCTCACTCGGAGGGGACACTGAAGCTTTCTTT	CASSLGGDTEAFF
TRBV9	-	-	TRBJ2-2	TGTGCCAGCAGCGGCAGGGGAAACACCGGGGAGCTGTTTTTT	CASSGRGNTGELFF
TRBV6-1	-	TRBD1	TRBJ2-7	TGTGCCAGCAGTGAAGCAGCGTGGACAGGGGCCTACGAGCAGTACTTC	CASSEAAWTGAYEQYF
TRBV18	-	TRBD1	TRBJ1-2	TGTGCCAGCTCACCATGGGGCAGGGGGCGAGATGGCTACACCTTC	CASSPWGRGRDGYTF
TRBV6-1	once	-	TRBJ2-5	TGTGCCAGCAGTGAAGCGTCCAGGATTCAGACCCAGTACTTC	CASSEASRIQTQYF
TRBV7-2	few	TRBD2	TRBJ2-5	TGTGCCAGCAGCCCAGGGACTAGCGGGGGGCCGAGGCAAGAGACCCAGTACTTC	CASSPGTSGGPRQETQYF
TRBV5-4	-	-	TRBJ2-5	TGTGCCAGCAGCATCGGACAGAACCAAGAGACCCAGTACTTC	CASSIGQNQETQYF
TRBV19	-	TRBD1	TRBJ1-5	TGTGCCAGTAGCTTCGGGACAGGGTCGTATAGCAATCAGCCCCAGCATTTT	CASSFGTGSYSNQPQHF
TRBV27	once	-	TRBJ1-3	TGTGCCAGCAGTACCCAGACGAGGAACACCATATATTTT	CASSTQTRNTIYF
TRBV28	-	-	TRBJ1-6	TGTGCCAGCAGTAATAATAAATCACCCCTCCACTTT	CASSNNKSPLHF
TRBV29-1	-	-	TRBJ1-2	TGCAGCGTTGTGGGGGTGGGCCAGGGACATGGCTACACCTTC	CSVVGVGQGHGYTF
TRBV2	-	TRBD1	TRBJ1-1	TGTGCCAGCAGGGCCGGGACAGGGGGCACTGAAGCTTTCTTT	CASRAGTGGTEAFF
TRBV18	-	TRBD1	TRBJ1-1	TGTGCCAGCTCGCAACAGGGGGCGGAGAACACTGAAGCTTTCTTT	CASSQQGAENTEAFF
TRBV14	once	TRBD2	TRBJ2-2	TGTGCCAGCAGCTCGACTAGCGGGGGGGCCGGCGGGGAGCTGTTTTTT	CASSSTSGGAGGELFF
TRBV6-6	-	TRBD1	TRBJ1-2	TGTGCCAGCAGCAAGGGACAGGGTGGCTACACCTTC	CASSKGQGGYTF
TRBV23-1	few	TRBD1	TRBJ1-6	TGCGCCAGCAGTCAGGGGGACAGGTTCCACTTT	CASSQGDRFHF